These T cell receptor beta chains were read from a single sample in a study of blood T cell repertoires in COVID-19. Method: immunoSEQ multiplex PCR; TCRdb's copy keeps in-frame clones and lacks some. The table shows tens of thousands of clones, with roughly 86% occurring only once. The sample comprised peripheral blood. Receptors originate from a human donor in a cohort sampled during active COVID-19. Both conserved end residues are part of each CDR3.

j_call: TRBJ2-6
v_call: TRBV11-2
cdr3_aa: CASSFRSSGANVLTF

j_call: TRBJ1-1
v_call: TRBV19
cdr3_aa: CASSIDQGPTEAFF

j_call: TRBJ2-3
v_call: TRBV7-3
cdr3_aa: CASSRGTATDTQYF

j_call: TRBJ2-2
v_call: TRBV5-1
cdr3_aa: CASSLGEREMELFF

j_call: TRBJ2-5
v_call: TRBV19
cdr3_aa: CASSVWGDQETQYF

j_call: TRBJ2-7
v_call: TRBV11-2
cdr3_aa: CASSFFRGPAYEQYF

j_call: TRBJ1-1
v_call: TRBV29-1
cdr3_aa: CSGHRGPDTEAFF

j_call: TRBJ2-5
v_call: TRBV7-8
cdr3_aa: CASSLAGLQETQYF

j_call: TRBJ1-6
v_call: TRBV5-4
cdr3_aa: CASSPEGTAIYNSPLHF

j_call: TRBJ2-3
v_call: TRBV7-8
cdr3_aa: CASSPLRHTDTQYF

j_call: TRBJ2-7
v_call: TRBV7-9
cdr3_aa: CASSPGTGGSYEQYF

j_call: TRBJ2-7
v_call: TRBV4-2
cdr3_aa: CASSHKSPIRSGAYEQYF

j_call: TRBJ1-1
v_call: TRBV21-1
cdr3_aa: CASSLRDRDNTEAFF

j_call: TRBJ2-7
v_call: TRBV10-1
cdr3_aa: CASSDVDRSSYEQYF

j_call: TRBJ2-5
v_call: TRBV6-5
cdr3_aa: CASNLRAGGAETQYF

j_call: TRBJ2-7
v_call: TRBV12-5
cdr3_aa: CASGLVSVAGGPSEQYF

j_call: TRBJ1-5
v_call: TRBV7-2
cdr3_aa: CASTSLGLNQPQHF

j_call: TRBJ1-2
v_call: TRBV5-5
cdr3_aa: CASSLVGQPYGYTF

j_call: TRBJ1-3
v_call: TRBV6-5
cdr3_aa: CASINQGGNTIYF

j_call: TRBJ1-1
v_call: TRBV18
cdr3_aa: CASSRPTGEAFF

j_call: TRBJ1-4
v_call: TRBV2
cdr3_aa: CASSELRFLNEKLFF

j_call: TRBJ1-5
v_call: TRBV6-6
cdr3_aa: CASSHPPDRVGQPQHF

j_call: TRBJ1-4
v_call: TRBV2
cdr3_aa: CASSARGEKLFF

j_call: TRBJ2-7
v_call: TRBV3-1/TRBV3-2
cdr3_aa: CASSPRAGDYEQYF

j_call: TRBJ2-1
v_call: TRBV7-2
cdr3_aa: CASSGPSGSSYNEQFF

j_call: TRBJ1-2
v_call: TRBV3-1/TRBV3-2
cdr3_aa: CASSPSGGTGKIYGYTF

j_call: TRBJ2-2
v_call: TRBV19
cdr3_aa: CAGGLAGGTGELFF

j_call: TRBJ1-1
v_call: TRBV5-4
cdr3_aa: CASSLGLEAFF

j_call: TRBJ2-2
v_call: TRBV9
cdr3_aa: CASSVETGVQGELFF

j_call: TRBJ2-1
v_call: TRBV10-3
cdr3_aa: CAISKTGLAGGNEQFF

j_call: TRBJ2-3
v_call: TRBV10-3
cdr3_aa: CAISGGLADTQYF

j_call: TRBJ1-2
v_call: TRBV6-4
cdr3_aa: CASRGAGANYGYTF

j_call: TRBJ1-2
v_call: TRBV6-2/TRBV6-3
cdr3_aa: CASSLLSPRVYGYTF

j_call: TRBJ2-7
v_call: TRBV5-8
cdr3_aa: CASSLGDIPYEQYF

j_call: TRBJ2-2
v_call: TRBV29-1
cdr3_aa: CSVSVQAPGTGELFF

j_call: TRBJ2-1
v_call: TRBV4-3
cdr3_aa: CASSQETRGIGNEQFF

j_call: TRBJ2-2
v_call: TRBV3-1/TRBV3-2
cdr3_aa: CASSRGGRNTGELFF

j_call: TRBJ2-1
v_call: TRBV14
cdr3_aa: CASSSPLGSSYNEQFF

j_call: TRBJ2-1
v_call: TRBV6-5
cdr3_aa: CASSPLGGAYNEQFF

j_call: TRBJ2-7
v_call: TRBV4-3
cdr3_aa: CASSQGAGSVYEQYF

j_call: TRBJ1-4
v_call: TRBV6-2/TRBV6-3
cdr3_aa: CASSHPRGLAGATNEKLFF

j_call: TRBJ2-5
v_call: TRBV11-3
cdr3_aa: CASSLGRTSGMETQYF

j_call: TRBJ1-4
v_call: TRBV10-3
cdr3_aa: CAISGQGVNEKLFF

j_call: TRBJ1-1
v_call: TRBV2
cdr3_aa: CASSELRGTEAFF

j_call: TRBJ2-2
v_call: TRBV30
cdr3_aa: CAWSPPGQGNTGELFF

j_call: TRBJ1-2
v_call: TRBV7-3
cdr3_aa: CASSLRGADRDGYTF

j_call: TRBJ2-7
v_call: TRBV7-9
cdr3_aa: CASSRDIPYEQYF

j_call: TRBJ2-4
v_call: TRBV19
cdr3_aa: CASSWGRGVYIQYF

j_call: TRBJ1-5
v_call: TRBV15
cdr3_aa: CATSRDGLGGGDQPQHF

j_call: TRBJ2-1
v_call: TRBV27
cdr3_aa: CASSYQGRSYNEQFF

j_call: TRBJ2-7
v_call: TRBV19
cdr3_aa: CASSIERRERNEQYF

j_call: TRBJ1-1
v_call: TRBV6-6
cdr3_aa: CASSHGQGTEAFF

j_call: TRBJ1-5
v_call: TRBV4-1
cdr3_aa: CASSQDGPGGGSNQPQHF

j_call: TRBJ1-3
v_call: TRBV30
cdr3_aa: CAWTADSYSGNTIYF

j_call: TRBJ1-4
v_call: TRBV7-9
cdr3_aa: CASSLLDRAKNEKLFF